Here is one T cell receptor beta chain with its context. As yet, its antigen is unknown. The CDR3 is made up of 14 amino acids. CDR1 is SEHNR and CDR2 is FQNEAQ in the germline V gene (reference sequence). These data come from a study of monozygotic twins with inflammatory bowel disease. Regarding the study as a whole: Among twins, concordant and discordant pairs did not differ in repertoire similarity, possibly from limited power.

No DNA is given; TCRdb re-called the 5' RACE reads and lists each CDR3 protein once. Reported are about 440,000 distinct CDR3 sequences; the ten largest clones contain about 2.3%. This TCR was sampled from a human donor with ulcerative colitis or Crohn's disease, or a healthy co-twin of an affected twin (not recorded which). The chain uses TRBV7-9 and TRBJ2-1; TCRdb returns TRBD1, unconfirmable since there is no DNA. Source material: blood. The CDR3 is CASSATPNYNEQFF.